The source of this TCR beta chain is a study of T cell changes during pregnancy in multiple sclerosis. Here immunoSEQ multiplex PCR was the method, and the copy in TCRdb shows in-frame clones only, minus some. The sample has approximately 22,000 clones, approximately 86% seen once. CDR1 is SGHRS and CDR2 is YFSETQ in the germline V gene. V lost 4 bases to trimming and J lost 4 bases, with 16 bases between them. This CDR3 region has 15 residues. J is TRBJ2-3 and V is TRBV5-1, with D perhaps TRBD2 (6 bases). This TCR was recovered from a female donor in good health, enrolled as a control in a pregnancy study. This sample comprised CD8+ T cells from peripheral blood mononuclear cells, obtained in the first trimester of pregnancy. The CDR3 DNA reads TGCGCCAGCAGCCCGGAGGGGCCAGGAGCAGATACGCAGTATTTT. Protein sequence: CASSPEGPGADTQYF.